This record concerns one T cell receptor beta chain sequence. In this sample, this clonotype turned up a few times. The antigen it recognizes is unknown. There are no base qualities to consult, and no much larger clone falls within one base. For CDR1 and CDR2, the germline V gene lists LGHNA and YSLEER. Inclusive of the bounding cysteine and phenylalanine, the CDR3 is 15 residues long. The kept DNA is CDR3 alone, 45 bases in frame from the first base. Here V drops 0 bases and J drops 7 bases, and the junction holds 3 bases not matched to any gene. This sample was included in a study of response to subunit inactivated influenza vaccine (dated by TCRdb to the late 2010s). With respect to the entire study: To follow how T cells responded to a trivalent subunit inactivated influenza vaccine, the researchers relied on deep quantitative profiling of the T cell receptor repertoire.

The library was produced with RT-PCR. Sequenced on an Illumina HiSeq 2500. TCRdb handled the public reads itself, with Q25 trimming in fastp and clone calling in MiXCR, and kept productive beta chains. Here each entry gathers all rows of one CDR3 protein and keeps the most common genes and DNA. The sample records around 200,000 distinct CDR3 sequences, over 9.5% of which are singletons. The ten biggest clones cover about 31% of the sample. Results the study describes overall, beyond this receptor: According to the authors, only a limited number of new T cells may be recruited by each seasonal influenza vaccination.

The same specimen was also included in a second study, on T cells expressing NK-cell markers. The second study's authors report: TCR beta cDNA libraries were made by 5'RACE template switching that added a universal primer site and unique molecular identifiers. Three sorted T-cell subsets (CD3+CD56+NKG2C+, CD3+CD56+NKG2C- and CD3+CD56-NKG2C+) from 8 or 9 donors had their TCR beta-chain repertoires profiled. Among the eight sequenced donors, only one was HCMV-seronegative, while the other seven were HCMV-seropositive. In several experiments an anti-gammadeltaTCR antibody was added to restrict sorting to alphabetaTCR-expressing T cells. In more than five donors, the dominant CD3+CD56+NKG2C+ clonotypes were found to rank among the top 10 CD8+ clonotypes and to make up about 1.0-7.5% of CD8+ T cells. Those dominant clonotypes were again the most abundant among CD3+CD56-NKG2C+ cells in a handful of donors, at about 28.3-65%. Whether the expanded NKG2C-expressing T cell clones were specific for HCMV antigens was left unclear. All eight donors whose samples were sequenced were randomly selected healthy volunteers, three of them men and five women. HCMV serostatus was determined by detecting HCMV-specific IgG in serum with a commercial ELISA kit. Ficoll density gradient centrifugation was used to isolate peripheral blood mononuclear cells from blood. CD4+ and CD8+ T cells were isolated from PBMC by magnetic immunoseparation with Miltenyi isolation kits. cDNA synthesis was primed from the TCR beta constant segment and was followed by two successive PCR amplification steps. Libraries were sequenced as 2 x 150 bp reads on Illumina HiSeq 2000/2500, MiSeq or NextSeq. Reads were demultiplexed and grouped by UMI with MIGEC, and clonotypes were assembled and quantified with MiTCR. To exclude erroneous sequences, any TCR cDNA sequence not supported by at least two reads was discarded. The tcR package was used for downstream repertoire analysis, and clonotypes were matched between fractions using CDR3 nucleotide sequence together with V segment. VDJmatch was used to annotate antigen specificity against VDJdb, with one amino acid substitution in CDR3 permitted.

Sequenced here: CD8+ T cells sorted from PBMCs, sampled roughly 12 days after vaccination. This sequence uses TRBV4-3 and TRBJ2-2, with 9 junctional bases fitting TRBD1. This receptor was identified in a middle-aged man who received an inactivated influenza vaccine. Donor details come from another sample of the same person, matched by shared clones. The CDR3: CASSQDRTGVGELFF. Read as DNA, the sequence is TGCGCCAGCAGCCAAGATAGGACAGGGGTCGGGGAGCTGTTTTTT.